The clone carrying this T cell receptor (beta chain) was detected once. Looked up from germline, CDR1 is SGHVS and CDR2 is FQNEAQ. This CDR3 spans 15 amino acids. V lost 5 bases to trimming and J lost 5 bases, with 18 bases between them. Living in about two dozen US areas, the participants were between roughly 18 and 90 years of age. Which cohort a participant joined came from the clinical history participants gave. Assay used: immunoSEQ multiplex PCR; TCRdb lists only in-frame clones, some missing. The table includes over 300,000 clones, 70% to 90% detected once. These data are taken from a study of blood T cell repertoires in COVID-19. Study-level information: In each case, the material was cDNA or gDNA derived from T cells, B-cell-depleted T cells, or PBMCs.

This receptor was obtained from a woman in her thirties who had recovered from COVID-19. The chain uses TRBV7-8 and TRBJ2-5; D is possibly TRBD1 (6 bases). Input material: PBMCs or T cells enriched from blood (not recorded which). For the CDR3, the DNA is TGTGCCAGCAGCCCCCTCACAGGGTACGTGGAGACCCAGTACTTC. It encodes CASSPLTGYVETQYF.